This T cell receptor (beta chain) was documented in a study of blood T cell repertoires in COVID-19. Background on the study: COVID-19 samples collected from the United States, Italy and Spain covered acute and convalescent phases. The analysed material was cDNA or gDNA that came from T cells, B-cell-depleted T cells, or PBMCs.

Original processing notes: Reference gene primer amplification in the assay estimated nucleated cell counts. Profiling relied on immunoSEQ multiplex PCR, and the TCRdb table lists in-frame clones only, not all of them. The V and J calls and clone size are taken from that table; D and trimming were inferred from the DNA. The table includes about 80,000 clones, about four fifths detected once. CDR1 and CDR2 (germline): SGHNT, YENEEA. V was clipped by 5 bases and J by 1 base, with 12 bases between them. CDR3 length equals 14 residues. This sequence was found in a human donor in a cohort sampled during active COVID-19. Material for sequencing was peripheral blood. The V gene is TRBV11-3, the J gene TRBJ2-7, with D possibly being TRBD1 (6 bases). The CDR3 region has the DNA TGTGCCAGCAGCCCCGTACAGGGATCCTACGAGCAGTACTTC. Translating it yields CASSPVQGSYEQYF.